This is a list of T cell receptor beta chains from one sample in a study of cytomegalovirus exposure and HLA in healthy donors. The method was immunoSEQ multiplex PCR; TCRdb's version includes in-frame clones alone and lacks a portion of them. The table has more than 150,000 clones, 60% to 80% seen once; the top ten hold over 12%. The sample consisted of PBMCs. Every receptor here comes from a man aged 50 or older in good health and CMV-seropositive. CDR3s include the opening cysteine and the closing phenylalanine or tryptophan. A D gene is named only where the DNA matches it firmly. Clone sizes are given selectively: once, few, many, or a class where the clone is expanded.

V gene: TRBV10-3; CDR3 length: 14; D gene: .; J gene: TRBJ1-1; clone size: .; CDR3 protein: CAISLTEENTEAFF; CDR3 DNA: TGTGCCATCAGCCTGACAGAGGAGAACACTGAAGCTTTCTTT
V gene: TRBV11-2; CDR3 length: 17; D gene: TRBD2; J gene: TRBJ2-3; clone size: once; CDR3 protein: CASRKVSGGEGTDTQYF; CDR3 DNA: TGTGCCAGCAGAAAAGTTAGCGGGGGGGAGGGCACAGATACGCAGTATTTT
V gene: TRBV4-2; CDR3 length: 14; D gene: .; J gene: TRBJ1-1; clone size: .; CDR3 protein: CASSQDGRGVEAFF; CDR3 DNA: TGTGCCAGCAGCCAAGATGGCAGGGGTGTCGAAGCTTTCTTT
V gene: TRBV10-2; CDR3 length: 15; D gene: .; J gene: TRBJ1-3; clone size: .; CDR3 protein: CASSNTGDQGNTIYF; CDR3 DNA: TGCGCCAGCAGTAATACAGGAGACCAAGGAAACACCATATATTTT
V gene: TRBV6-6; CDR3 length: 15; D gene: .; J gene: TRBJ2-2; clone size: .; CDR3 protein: CASSLGGPNTGELFF; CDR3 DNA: TGTGCCAGCAGTTTAGGGGGTCCGAACACCGGGGAGCTGTTTTTT
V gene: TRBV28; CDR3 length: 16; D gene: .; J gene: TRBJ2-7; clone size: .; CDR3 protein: CASSPRQAYLSYEQYF; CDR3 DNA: TGTGCCAGCAGCCCTAGACAGGCCTACCTCTCCTACGAGCAGTACTTC
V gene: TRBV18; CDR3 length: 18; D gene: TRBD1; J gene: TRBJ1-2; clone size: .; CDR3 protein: CASSPGVSRPGGTYGYTF; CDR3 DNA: TGTGCCAGCTCACCGGGGGTTTCGCGGCCAGGGGGCACCTATGGCTACACCTTC
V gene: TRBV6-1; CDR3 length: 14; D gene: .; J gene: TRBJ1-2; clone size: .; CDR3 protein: CASSETLANYGYTF; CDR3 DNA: TGTGCCAGCAGTGAGACTCTTGCTAACTATGGCTACACCTTC
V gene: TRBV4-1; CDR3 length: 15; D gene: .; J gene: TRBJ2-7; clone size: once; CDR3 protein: CASSQVYWGGYEQYF; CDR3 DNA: TGCGCCAGCAGCCAAGTATATTGGGGCGGCTACGAGCAGTACTTC
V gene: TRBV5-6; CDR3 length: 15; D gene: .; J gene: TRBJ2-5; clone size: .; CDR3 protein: CASSWGNRGGEAQYF; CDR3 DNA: TGTGCCAGCAGCTGGGGGAACAGGGGAGGTGAGGCCCAGTACTTC
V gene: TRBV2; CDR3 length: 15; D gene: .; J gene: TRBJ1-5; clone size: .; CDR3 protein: CASSGRGFGNQPQHF; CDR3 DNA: TGTGCCAGCAGTGGGAGGGGATTCGGCAATCAGCCCCAGCATTTT
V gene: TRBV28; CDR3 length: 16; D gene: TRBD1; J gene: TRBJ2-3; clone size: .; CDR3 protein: CASSSGTGGAADTQYF; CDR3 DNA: TGTGCCAGCAGTTCCGGGACAGGGGGCGCAGCAGATACGCAGTATTTT
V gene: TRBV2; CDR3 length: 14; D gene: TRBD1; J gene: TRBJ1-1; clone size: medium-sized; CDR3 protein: CASFTTGKGTEAFF; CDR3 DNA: TGTGCCAGCTTCACGACAGGGAAAGGGACTGAAGCTTTCTTT
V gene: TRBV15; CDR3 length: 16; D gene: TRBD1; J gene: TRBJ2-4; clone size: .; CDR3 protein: CATSRVKGDSKNIQYF; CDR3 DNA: TGTGCCACCAGCAGAGTGAAAGGGGACAGCAAAAACATTCAGTACTTC
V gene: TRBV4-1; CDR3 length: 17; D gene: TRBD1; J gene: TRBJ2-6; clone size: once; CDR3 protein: CASSRDRATSGANVLTF; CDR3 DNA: TGCGCCAGCAGCCGGGACAGGGCAACCTCTGGGGCCAACGTCCTGACTTTC
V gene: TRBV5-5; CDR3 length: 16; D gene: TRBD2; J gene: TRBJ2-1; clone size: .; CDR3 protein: CASSFLAGGPGNEQFF; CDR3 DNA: TGTGCCAGCAGCTTCCTAGCGGGGGGCCCAGGCAATGAGCAGTTCTTC
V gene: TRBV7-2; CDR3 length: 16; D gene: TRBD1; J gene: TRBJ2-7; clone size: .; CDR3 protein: CASSPSPGQGRYEQYF; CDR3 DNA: TGTGCCAGCAGTCCATCCCCGGGACAGGGGCGATACGAGCAGTACTTC
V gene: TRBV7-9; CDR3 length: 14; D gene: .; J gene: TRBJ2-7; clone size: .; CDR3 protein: CASSFGIDSYEQYF; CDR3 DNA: TGTGCCAGCAGCTTTGGCATTGACTCCTACGAACAGTACTTC
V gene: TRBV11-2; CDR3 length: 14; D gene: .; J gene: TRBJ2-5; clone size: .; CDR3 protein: CASSPGGTAGTQYF; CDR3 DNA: TGTGCCAGCAGCCCGGGCGGGACGGCTGGGACCCAGTACTTC